Listed below are T cell receptor beta chains from one sample, sequenced in a study of T cell repertoires in cytomegalovirus infection. TCRdb used MiXCR to reprocess the reads, holding one entry per CDR3 protein. The sample contains fewer than 250,000 distinct CDR3 sequences, approximately 22% of which appear only once. The sequenced sample consisted of CD8+ T cells from PBMCs. The receptors originated from a human donor in good health (CMV status not recorded). Some clones in this sample may be carry-over from other donors' samples. Both conserved end residues are part of each CDR3. A D gene is named only where the DNA matches it firmly. A clone size is listed for some rows: how often the clone was seen (once, few, many), or a class if it is expanded.

D gene | J gene | CDR3 length | V gene | clone size | CDR3 protein | CDR3 DNA
TRBD1 | TRBJ1-1 | 13 | TRBV6-2/TRBV6-3 | few | CASSSSGTAEAFF | TGTGCCAGCAGTTCCAGCGGGACAGCTGAAGCTTTCTTT
NA | TRBJ2-5 | 14 | TRBV7-9 | many | CASNVRGVSETQYF | TGTGCCAGCAACGTGAGAGGCGTCTCGGAGACCCAGTACTTC
NA | TRBJ2-3 | 17 | TRBV7-8 | many | CASSLVVGGGDTDTQYF | TGTGCCAGCAGCTTAGTGGTAGGGGGGGGGGACACAGATACGCAGTATTTT
TRBD2 | TRBJ2-1 | 13 | TRBV5-6 | few | CASIRGGFDEQFF | TGTGCCAGCATCCGGGGGGGGTTCGATGAGCAGTTCTTC
TRBD2 | TRBJ2-1 | 15 | TRBV19 | many | CASSIGGEGYNEQFF | TGTGCCAGTAGTATTGGTGGGGAGGGCTACAATGAGCAGTTCTTC
NA | TRBJ1-1 | 14 | TRBV4-1 | many | CASSQEPGWTEAFF | TGCGCCAGCAGCCAAGAACCCGGGTGGACTGAAGCTTTCTTT
NA | TRBJ1-6 | 14 | TRBV12-3/TRBV12-4 | NA | CASSLSGSYSPLHF | TGTGCCAGCAGTTTAAGCGGGTCTTATTCACCCCTCCACTTT
NA | TRBJ1-5 | 16 | TRBV7-8 | many | CASSLEFGHSNQPQHF | TGTGCCAGCAGCTTAGAATTCGGGCATAGCAATCAGCCCCAGCATTTT
NA | TRBJ2-7 | 13 | TRBV11-1 | few | CASSLPGFYEQYF | TGTGCCAGCAGCTTACCGGGCTTCTACGAGCAGTACTTC
NA | TRBJ1-5 | 19 | TRBV6-1 | few | CASSYLIFTGPRCNQPQHF | TGTGCCAGCAGTTATTTAATTTTCACCGGGCCGCGATGCAATCAGCCCCAGCATTTT
NA | TRBJ2-7 | 14 | TRBV7-6 | NA | CASTDPGKPYEQYF | TGTGCCAGCACCGACCCGGGAAAACCCTACGAGCAGTACTTC
NA | TRBJ2-1 | 13 | TRBV29-1 | NA | CSVHAAVGNEQFF | TGCAGCGTTCACGCGGCGGTTGGCAATGAGCAGTTCTTC
TRBD1 | TRBJ2-5 | 18 | TRBV6-5 | many | CASSYRGVGQGNQETQYF | TGTGCCAGCAGTTACCGAGGGGTAGGACAGGGTAACCAAGAGACCCAGTACTTC
TRBD2 | TRBJ2-4 | 13 | TRBV2 | few | CASSILAGDIQYF | TGTGCCAGCAGTATCCTAGCGGGTGACATTCAGTACTTC
NA | TRBJ2-7 | 14 | TRBV20-1 | NA | CSARQTVSSYEQYF | TGCAGTGCCCGCCAGACAGTGAGCTCCTACGAGCAGTACTTC
NA | TRBJ2-7 | 12 | TRBV7-9 | many | CASSLGGQGLSF | TGTGCCAGCAGCTTAGGCGGGCAGGGATTATCCTTC
NA | TRBJ1-1 | 14 | TRBV18 | NA | CASSPFPGATVAFF | TGTGCCAGCTCACCATTCCCGGGGGCCACTGTAGCTTTCTTT
NA | TRBJ2-2 | 13 | TRBV20-1 | NA | CSAGTVNTGELFF | TGCAGTGCCGGGACGGTAAACACCGGGGAGCTGTTTTTT
TRBD1 | TRBJ2-7 | 16 | TRBV7-8 | NA | CASRSLPGQGFDEQYF | TGTGCCAGCAGGTCTTTACCGGGACAGGGGTTCGACGAGCAGTACTTC
TRBD1 | TRBJ1-5 | 15 | TRBV12-3/TRBV12-4 | many | CASSLGQGARQPQHF | TGTGCCAGCAGTTTGGGACAGGGCGCCCGTCAGCCCCAGCATTTT
NA | TRBJ2-1 | 17 | TRBV20-1 | few | CSARPRRDGPSYNEQFF | TGCAGTGCTAGGCCGAGACGGGACGGGCCCTCCTACAATGAGCAGTTCTTC
TRBD1 | TRBJ1-5 | 17 | TRBV7-6 | many | CASSLSSGDRGDQPQHF | TGTGCCAGCAGCTTGAGTTCGGGGGACAGGGGTGATCAGCCCCAGCATTTT
NA | TRBJ2-2 | 14 | TRBV5-5 | few | CASSLGGDTGELFF | TGTGCCAGCAGCTTGGGAGGGGACACCGGGGAGCTGTTTTTT
NA | TRBJ2-1 | 14 | TRBV24-1 | NA | CATSGSTFWDEQFF | TGTGCCACCAGTGGCTCCACTTTCTGGGATGAGCAGTTCTTC
NA | TRBJ2-1 | 15 | TRBV12-3/TRBV12-4 | many | CASIQATRLYNEQFF | TGTGCCAGCATTCAAGCCACCCGGCTCTACAATGAGCAGTTCTTC
NA | TRBJ1-5 | 12 | TRBV2 | many | CASKSPNQPQHF | TGTGCCAGCAAGTCCCCTAATCAGCCCCAGCATTTT
TRBD2 | TRBJ2-3 | 18 | TRBV20-1 | NA | CSARNPSGGAPGTDTQYF | TGCAGTGCTAGAAACCCTAGCGGGGGGGCCCCGGGCACAGATACGCAGTATTTT
TRBD1 | TRBJ1-3 | 17 | TRBV2 | NA | CASNFGDRVISGNTIYF | TGTGCCAGCAATTTTGGGGACAGGGTGATCTCTGGAAACACCATATATTTT
NA | TRBJ2-7 | 13 | TRBV7-9 | many | CASSSSGGNEQYF | TGTGCCAGCAGCTCATCAGGGGGGAACGAGCAGTACTTC
NA | TRBJ2-5 | 13 | TRBV20-1 | NA | CSARRRGDETQYF | TGCAGTGCTAGACGCAGGGGGGATGAGACCCAGTACTTC
NA | TRBJ2-7 | 15 | TRBV2 | NA | CASRSRDTPSYEQYF | TGTGCCAGCAGGAGCCGGGACACTCCCTCCTACGAGCAGTACTTC
NA | TRBJ2-2 | 15 | TRBV7-9 | NA | CASSHSETNTGELFF | TGTGCCAGCAGCCACAGCGAGACAAACACCGGGGAGCTGTTTTTT
NA | TRBJ1-1 | 13 | TRBV28 | many | CASSLRGFTEAFF | TGTGCCAGCAGTTTAAGGGGGTTTACTGAAGCTTTCTTT
NA | TRBJ1-6 | 15 | TRBV28 | NA | CASSLGRVYNSPLHF | TGTGCCAGCAGTTTAGGGCGGGTGTATAATTCACCCCTCCACTTT
NA | TRBJ1-2 | 15 | TRBV6-2/TRBV6-3 | many | CASSHLGHDIYGYTF | TGTGCCAGCAGTCACCTCGGACACGACATCTATGGCTACACCTTC
TRBD1 | TRBJ2-6 | 16 | TRBV28 | NA | CASSGNRGPGANVLTF | TGTGCCAGCAGCGGTAACAGGGGGCCTGGGGCCAACGTCCTGACTTTC
TRBD2 | TRBJ2-5 | 14 | TRBV6-2/TRBV6-3 | NA | CASSRTSGQETQYF | TGTGCCAGCAGTCGGACTAGCGGCCAAGAGACCCAGTACTTC
TRBD2 | TRBJ2-3 | 18 | TRBV7-6 | many | CASSPLSRLAGRTDTQYF | TGTGCCAGCAGCCCCCTATCACGTCTAGCGGGGAGAACAGATACGCAGTATTTT
TRBD1 | TRBJ1-2 | 15 | TRBV11-1 | many | CASSSLQGVDYGYTF | TGTGCCAGCAGCTCGCTACAGGGGGTTGACTATGGCTACACCTTC
NA | TRBJ2-7 | 14 | TRBV7-6 | many | CASSPRQNSYEQYF | TGTGCCAGCAGCCCCCGACAGAATTCCTACGAGCAGTACTTC
NA | TRBJ2-5 | 16 | TRBV15 | NA | CATSPSSGFLQETQYF | TGTGCCACCAGCCCCTCAAGCGGGTTCCTCCAAGAGACCCAGTACTTC
TRBD1 | TRBJ2-7 | 14 | TRBV6-1 | NA | CASSPRDSTYEQYF | TGTGCCAGCAGTCCCCGGGACAGCACCTACGAGCAGTACTTC
NA | TRBJ1-1 | 15 | TRBV19 | NA | CASSIIGQGNTEAFF | TGTGCCAGTAGTATTATAGGCCAGGGGAACACTGAAGCTTTCTTT
NA | TRBJ2-3 | 15 | TRBV15 | NA | CATSTRTSPADTQYF | TGTGCCACCAGCACCAGGACCTCTCCAGCAGATACGCAGTATTTT
TRBD1 | TRBJ2-2 | 14 | TRBV11-1 | NA | CASSWTGHTGELFF | TGTGCCAGCAGCTGGACAGGGCACACCGGGGAGCTGTTTTTT
TRBD2 | TRBJ2-1 | 16 | TRBV7-3 | few | CASSFIAGGSYNEQFF | TGTGCCAGCAGCTTTATAGCGGGGGGCTCCTACAATGAGCAGTTCTTC
NA | TRBJ2-5 | 14 | TRBV12-3/TRBV12-4 | many | CASSLGGRAETQYF | TGTGCCAGCAGTTTAGGGGGCAGGGCGGAGACCCAGTACTTC
NA | TRBJ2-3 | 13 | TRBV20-1 | many | CSARDPVWFTQYF | TGCAGTGCTAGAGATCCCGTTTGGTTTACGCAGTATTTT
TRBD1 | TRBJ1-2 | 15 | TRBV28 | few | CASSTRGTGPYGYTF | TGTGCCAGCAGCACAAGGGGGACAGGGCCCTATGGCTACACCTTC
TRBD1 | TRBJ2-7 | 14 | TRBV29-1 | NA | CSVAGTGGSYEQYF | TGCAGCGTTGCCGGGACAGGGGGTTCCTACGAGCAGTACTTC
NA | TRBJ1-1 | 12 | TRBV29-1 | few | CSVGGAQPEAFF | TGCAGCGTTGGAGGGGCGCAACCAGAAGCTTTCTTT
NA | TRBJ2-1 | 15 | TRBV15 | NA | CATSREGGRGVEQFF | TGTGCCACCAGCAGAGAGGGGGGGCGGGGAGTTGAGCAGTTCTTC
TRBD1 | TRBJ2-7 | 14 | TRBV10-3 | few | CAISARTGGYEQYF | TGTGCCATCAGTGCCCGGACAGGGGGCTACGAGCAGTACTTC
NA | TRBJ1-1 | 13 | TRBV20-1 | few | CSARSVPRTEAFF | TGCAGTGCTAGATCCGTCCCCCGAACTGAAGCTTTCTTT
NA | TRBJ1-2 | 12 | TRBV14 | NA | CASSQEGYGYTF | TGTGCCAGCAGCCAAGAAGGATATGGCTACACCTTC